This TCR beta chain was obtained from a study of graft-versus-host responses after intestinal transplantation. Across the whole study: Every transplant recipient was induced with anti-thymocyte globulin, then maintained on tacrolimus and steroids for approximately three years. Study conclusions and caveats: GvH clones occurred in recipient marrow; some first appeared in ileum or blood.

There are 18 residues in the CDR3. In germline, CDR1 is MGHRA, CDR2 YSYEKL. Between the trimmed V and J ends, which lost 1 base and 0 bases, there was a span of 15 bases. Sequencing used immunoSEQ multiplex PCR; TCRdb keeps in-frame clones, though not all of them. Of 60,000 to 65,000 clones in the sample, roughly nine tenths were seen once. As for this clone: Its antigen is currently unknown.

The TCR comes from a human donor who was the organ donor for an intestinal transplant. The rearrangement joins TRBV4-1 to TRBJ1-4; D might be TRBD1 (5 bases). The source was unstimulated CD8+ T cells sorted from spleen or lymph node cells, collected before transplant. The CDR3 spells CASSQAQGDQATNEKLFF. CDR3 nucleotides: TGCGCCAGCAGCCAAGCCCAGGGCGACCAGGCAACTAATGAAAAACTGTTTTTT.